This TCR beta chain was recorded in a study of T cells in Graves' hyperthyroidism and ophthalmopathy. Any patient presenting with uncontrolled infection, other autoimmune disease, pregnancy or lactation was left out. This clonotype was seen many times. What it binds is unknown. TCR beta CDR3 regions were amplified from RNA transcripts. First-round RT-PCR of the TCR CDR3 relied on the HTBI primer set. MiXCR was run by TCRdb on the multiplex PCR reads, yielding one entry per CDR3 protein. The table shows 490,000 or so distinct CDR3 sequences, with around 16% occurring only once. Study results and limitations: Most thyroid-expanded clonotypes above 0.001 were also found in blood.

The CDR3 is made up of 13 amino acids. Trimming removed 6 bases from V and 1 base from J; junction bases left unmatched: 5. The germline gives CDR1 GTSNPN, CDR2 SVGIG (reference sequence). Sequencing was carried out using blood. The sequence was collected from a woman under 40 with Graves' ophthalmopathy. The rearrangement uses TRBV30 and TRBJ2-5; 7 bases are shared with TRBD1. The CDR3 protein is CACQQGSQETQYF. In nucleotides, the CDR3 is TGTGCCTGTCAACAGGGGTCCCAAGAGACCCAGTACTTC.